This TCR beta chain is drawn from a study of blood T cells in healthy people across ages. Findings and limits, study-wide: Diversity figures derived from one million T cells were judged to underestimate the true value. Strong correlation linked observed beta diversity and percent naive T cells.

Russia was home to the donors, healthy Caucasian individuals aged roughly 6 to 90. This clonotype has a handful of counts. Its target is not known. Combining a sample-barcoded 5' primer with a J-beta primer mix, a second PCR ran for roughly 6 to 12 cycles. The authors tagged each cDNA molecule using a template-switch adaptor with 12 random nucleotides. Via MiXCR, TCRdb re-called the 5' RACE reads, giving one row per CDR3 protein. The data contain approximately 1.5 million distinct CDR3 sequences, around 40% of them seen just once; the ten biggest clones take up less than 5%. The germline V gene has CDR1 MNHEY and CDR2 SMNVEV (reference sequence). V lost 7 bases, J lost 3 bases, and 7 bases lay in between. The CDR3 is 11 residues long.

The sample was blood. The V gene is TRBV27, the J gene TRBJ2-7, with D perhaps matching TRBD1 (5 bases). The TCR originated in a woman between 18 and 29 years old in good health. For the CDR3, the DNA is TGTGCCAGCATTAGGGGCTACGAGCAGTACTTC. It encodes CASIRGYEQYF.